This is a list of T cell receptor beta chains from one sample in a study of blood T cells in healthy people across ages. TCRdb passed the 5' RACE reads through MiXCR, listing each CDR3 protein once. This table holds some 900,000 distinct CDR3 sequences, roughly 43% found once. The specimen sequenced was blood. These receptors came from a man aged 25 to 40 in good health. Each CDR3 is given with its conserved first and last residue. A D gene is named only where the DNA matches it firmly. The listing skips clone size in some rows; elsewhere it reads once, few, many or a size class.

. | . | TRBJ1-4 | TRBV7-9 | 16 | TGTGCCAGCAGCTTAGATCGCGGGACCTCTAATGAAAAACTGTTTTTT | CASSLDRGTSNEKLFF
. | . | TRBJ1-5 | TRBV12-3/TRBV12-4 | 14 | TGTGCCAGCAGCACAGCGCTAACGAATCAGCCCCAGCATTTT | CASSTALTNQPQHF
. | . | TRBJ2-1 | TRBV10-3 | 13 | TGTGCCATCCGCCTAGACGTCCACAATGAGCAGTTCTTC | CAIRLDVHNEQFF
. | TRBD2 | TRBJ2-3 | TRBV6-6 | 16 | TGTGCCAGCAGTTACAATCTAGCGGCGAACACAGATACGCAGTATTTT | CASSYNLAANTDTQYF
few | . | TRBJ2-5 | TRBV7-8 | 15 | TGTGCCAGCAGCTTAAATGTAGCGGTTCAAGAGACCCAGTACTTC | CASSLNVAVQETQYF
. | . | TRBJ1-5 | TRBV7-2 | 13 | TGTGCCAGCAGCTTAAGGGCCAATCAGCCCCAGCATTTT | CASSLRANQPQHF
. | . | TRBJ1-5 | TRBV20-1 | 15 | TGCAGTGCTAGAGTCGGGGGTCTCACGGCTCAGCCCCAGCATTTT | CSARVGGLTAQPQHF
. | . | TRBJ1-2 | TRBV12-3/TRBV12-4 | 15 | TGTGCCAGCAGTTTTGAAGAAGCAGAGCACTATGGCTACACCTTC | CASSFEEAEHYGYTF
. | . | TRBJ2-5 | TRBV20-1 | 14 | TGCAGTGCTAGAGCAGACGGCGTGAAAGAGACCCAGTACTTC | CSARADGVKETQYF
. | TRBD1 | TRBJ1-2 | TRBV24-1 | 14 | TGTGCCACCAGTGAAGGACAGGGGACCTATGGCTACACCTTC | CATSEGQGTYGYTF
. | . | TRBJ1-2 | TRBV6-5 | 11 | TGTGCCAGCAGTTACCAGGGGGGCTACACCTTC | CASSYQGGYTF
. | . | TRBJ2-3 | TRBV7-9 | 12 | TGTGCCAGCAGCTTAAGACTGGATACGCAGTATTTT | CASSLRLDTQYF
. | . | TRBJ2-2 | TRBV5-1 | 14 | TGCGCCAGCAGCTGGACAGAGAACACCGGGGAGCTGTTTTTT | CASSWTENTGELFF
. | . | TRBJ2-7 | TRBV28 | 14 | TGTGCCAGCAGTGTTGGCAGCTTAACCTACGAGCAGTACTTC | CASSVGSLTYEQYF
. | TRBD2 | TRBJ2-5 | TRBV7-2 | 14 | TGTGCCAGCAGAGAACCGGGACTACCAATGGAGCAGTACTTC | CASREPGLPMEQYF
. | TRBD1 | TRBJ1-1 | TRBV7-2 | 15 | TGTGCCAGCAGCTCCGGACAGGGGGCGGTCGCTGAAGCTTTCTTT | CASSSGQGAVAEAFF
. | TRBD1 | TRBJ2-3 | TRBV12-3/TRBV12-4 | 16 | TGTGCCAGCAGTCCGGACAGGGTCGTCGGCACAGATACGCAGTATTTT | CASSPDRVVGTDTQYF
. | . | TRBJ1-6 | TRBV6-5 | 14 | TGTGCCAGCAGTCCGAGCAGGGTTAATTCACCCCTCCACTTT | CASSPSRVNSPLHF
. | . | TRBJ2-5 | TRBV29-1 | 16 | TGCAGCGTTGTGGGGACTGAAGGCCTGTACCAAGAGACCCAGTACTTC | CSVVGTEGLYQETQYF
. | TRBD1 | TRBJ1-5 | TRBV12-3/TRBV12-4 | 15 | TGTGCCAGCAGTCCCCGCAGGGGGCAGCATCAGCCCCAGCATTTT | CASSPRRGQHQPQHF
. | . | TRBJ1-5 | TRBV10-3 | 12 | TGTGCCACGAAGAGGGGGAATCAGCCCCAGCATTTT | CATKRGNQPQHF
. | TRBD2 | TRBJ2-1 | TRBV7-2 | 14 | TGTGCCAGCAGCCCGGGACTAGGTTCCAATGAGCAGTTCTTC | CASSPGLGSNEQFF
. | . | TRBJ2-3 | TRBV12-3/TRBV12-4 | 15 | TGTGCCAGCAGTTTAGCTAGCAGTTACACAGATACGCAGTATTTT | CASSLASSYTDTQYF
. | . | TRBJ2-6 | TRBV10-3 | 18 | TGTGCCATCAGTGACCAGCCCTATGGACCCTCTGGGGCCAACGTCCTGACTTTC | CAISDQPYGPSGANVLTF
. | . | TRBJ2-4 | TRBV6-6 | 12 | TGTGCCGGCGGACGACCAAAAAACATTCAGTACTTC | CAGGRPKNIQYF
. | TRBD1 | TRBJ1-2 | TRBV12-3/TRBV12-4 | 13 | TGTGCCAGCAGGTATACAGGGGGCGATGGCTACACCTTC | CASRYTGGDGYTF
. | . | TRBJ1-6 | TRBV3-1 | 16 | TGTGCCAGCAGCCAAGATTTCGGCAGGTCGGATTCACCCCTCCACTTT | CASSQDFGRSDSPLHF
. | TRBD2 | TRBJ2-3 | TRBV5-5 | 15 | TGTGCCAGCAGCTTACAGCGGGGGACCACAGATACGCAGTATTTT | CASSLQRGTTDTQYF
. | TRBD1 | TRBJ2-7 | TRBV10-3 | 16 | TGTGCCATCAGTTACTCGGGACAGCTCCCCTCCTACGAGCAGTACTTC | CAISYSGQLPSYEQYF
. | TRBD1 | TRBJ1-5 | TRBV7-2 | 15 | TGTGCCAGCAGCGTGACAGGGTTGGGTAATCAGCCCCAGCATTTT | CASSVTGLGNQPQHF
. | . | TRBJ1-2 | TRBV28 | 16 | TGTGCCAGCAGTTTGGGGGGTAGGGGGGATTGGAGTGGCTACACCTTC | CASSLGGRGDWSGYTF
. | . | TRBJ2-7 | TRBV30 | 13 | TGTGCCTGGAGTGTTGGAGGGGGCTACGAGCAGTACTTC | CAWSVGGGYEQYF
. | . | TRBJ1-5 | TRBV11-2 | 14 | TGTGCCAGCAGCCCCTGGGGGAACAATCAGCCCCAGCATTTT | CASSPWGNNQPQHF
few | . | TRBJ1-1 | TRBV20-1 | 12 | TGCAGTGCTAGAGGCGTGAACACTGAAGCTTTCTTT | CSARGVNTEAFF
. | TRBD1 | TRBJ2-1 | TRBV13 | 15 | TGTGCCAGCAGCTCCTGGGACAGGGCCAACAATGAGCAGTTCTTC | CASSSWDRANNEQFF
. | TRBD1 | TRBJ1-2 | TRBV9 | 17 | TGTGCCAGCAGCGTATCCCTTGCCGGGACAGCTAACTATGGCTACACCTTC | CASSVSLAGTANYGYTF
. | . | TRBJ2-2 | TRBV7-6 | 13 | TGTGCCAGCGAGGGGGAGAACACCGGGGAGCTGTTTTTT | CASEGENTGELFF
. | . | TRBJ2-7 | TRBV6-2/TRBV6-3 | 14 | TGTGCCAGCATTTTATCCTGGGGCTCCTACGAGCAGTACTTC | CASILSWGSYEQYF
few | . | TRBJ1-1 | TRBV5-1 | 13 | TGCGCCAGCAGCTTCGGATTCGACACTGAAGCTTTCTTT | CASSFGFDTEAFF
few | . | TRBJ1-1 | TRBV18 | 13 | TGTGCCAGCTCACCTCAACCTTACACTGAAGCTTTCTTT | CASSPQPYTEAFF
. | . | TRBJ2-3 | TRBV4-2 | 17 | TGTGCCAGCAGCAAAAGTGGTGGGGGGGGGCGACCAGATACGCAGTATTTT | CASSKSGGGGRPDTQYF
few | TRBD1 | TRBJ1-2 | TRBV30 | 13 | TGTGCCTGGAGCCTGACAGGGGACTATGGCTACACCTTC | CAWSLTGDYGYTF
many | . | TRBJ2-5 | TRBV5-1 | 15 | TGCGCCAGCAGCTTGGCCGCACAGGCACAAGAGACCCAGTACTTC | CASSLAAQAQETQYF
. | TRBD1 | TRBJ2-3 | TRBV5-1 | 15 | TGCGCCAGCACCTTCCAGGGGGCTAGCACAGATACGCAGTATTTT | CASTFQGASTDTQYF
. | . | TRBJ1-6 | TRBV4-2 | 13 | TGTGCCAGCAGGCCGGAGCCCCTCTCACCCCTCCACTTT | CASRPEPLSPLHF
. | . | TRBJ1-4 | TRBV7-2 | 15 | TGTGCCAACAGCTTAAACATTGCAACTAATGAAAAACTGTTTTTT | CANSLNIATNEKLFF
. | . | TRBJ1-2 | TRBV3-1 | 14 | TGTGCCAGCAGCCCTCGGGACAACAACTATGGCTACACCTTC | CASSPRDNNYGYTF
. | . | TRBJ1-2 | TRBV20-1 | 14 | TGCAGTGTCTTTTTTGGGGCGGGCCAATATGGCTACACCTTC | CSVFFGAGQYGYTF
. | TRBD1 | TRBJ2-5 | TRBV29-1 | 12 | TGCAGCGTGACAGGGAGAAAAGAGACCCAGTACTTC | CSVTGRKETQYF
. | TRBD1 | TRBJ2-3 | TRBV24-1 | 15 | TGTGCCACCAGTGACCCCGGGACAGGGCACGGTACGCAGTATTTT | CATSDPGTGHGTQYF
few | . | TRBJ2-1 | TRBV30 | 14 | TGTGCCTGGAGGGGGTTTAGCTCCTACAATGAGCAGTTCTTC | CAWRGFSSYNEQFF
few | . | TRBJ2-5 | TRBV20-1 | 12 | TGCAGTGCTCCCCAGGGCCAAGAGACCCAGTACTTC | CSAPQGQETQYF
. | TRBD1 | TRBJ2-1 | TRBV6-6 | 11 | TGTGCCATACGGGACAGGGGAGAGCAGTTCTTC | CAIRDRGEQFF
. | TRBD2 | TRBJ2-3 | TRBV29-1 | 15 | TGCAGCGCCGCCGCGGGGGGCTCTAGCACAGATACGCAGTATTTT | CSAAAGGSSTDTQYF
many | TRBD2 | TRBJ2-1 | TRBV6-2/TRBV6-3 | 12 | TGTGCCAGCGGTCTAGCGGGGAGGGAGCAGTTCTTC | CASGLAGREQFF
many | TRBD2 | TRBJ2-1 | TRBV6-4 | 14 | TGTGCCAGCACGTCCGACGGGACTAGCAATGAGCAGTTCTTC | CASTSDGTSNEQFF
. | . | TRBJ2-7 | TRBV21-1 | 20 | TGTGCCAGCAGCAAAGCGCTTTATCCGGAAATGACAGGGAGCGTGTACGAGCAGTACTTC | CASSKALYPEMTGSVYEQYF
few | . | TRBJ2-5 | TRBV25-1 | 14 | TGTGCCAGCACTCAGACACTCTTCCAAGAGACCCAGTACTTC | CASTQTLFQETQYF
. | TRBD1 | TRBJ2-7 | TRBV7-2 | 14 | TGTGCCAGCAGAGCACAGGGGGCTCTCTACGAGCAGTACTTC | CASRAQGALYEQYF